The clone carrying this T cell receptor (beta chain) appeared a few times. The antigen remains unidentified. Noted treatment: roughly 11-day PBMC culture with coronavirus spike peptide pools or control peptides (ViraFEST assay). Those CD4+ T cells from the unexposed donor predate the COVID-19 pandemic (2011-2018). The source of the sample is a study of vaccination and CD4 T cells after COVID-19. Study results and caveats: A relatively small number of convalescent patients were studied, and no early post-infection timepoints were included.

The germline V gene encodes CDR1 SGHRS and CDR2 YFSETQ. Deletions cut 1 base from V and 0 bases from J, with 10 bases between. The CDR3 runs 15 residues. The assay that was used to sequence DNA from cultured CD4+ T cells was the Oncomine TCR Beta short-read assay. TCRdb reanalysed the PCR reads using MiXCR and keeps one entry per CDR3 protein. Seen here are 5,500 to 7,500 distinct CDR3 sequences, 50% to 55% observed once, and the top ten hold about 33%. The chain has TRBV5-1 and TRBJ2-5; D may be TRBD1 or TRBD2 (6 bases each). This receptor was taken from a human donor in good health. The sequenced sample was CD4+ T cells from blood, cultured in vitro. The CDR3 here is CASSLSGANQETQYF. The CDR3 DNA sequence: TGCGCCAGCAGCTTGTCGGGGGCTAACCAAGAGACCCAGTACTTC.